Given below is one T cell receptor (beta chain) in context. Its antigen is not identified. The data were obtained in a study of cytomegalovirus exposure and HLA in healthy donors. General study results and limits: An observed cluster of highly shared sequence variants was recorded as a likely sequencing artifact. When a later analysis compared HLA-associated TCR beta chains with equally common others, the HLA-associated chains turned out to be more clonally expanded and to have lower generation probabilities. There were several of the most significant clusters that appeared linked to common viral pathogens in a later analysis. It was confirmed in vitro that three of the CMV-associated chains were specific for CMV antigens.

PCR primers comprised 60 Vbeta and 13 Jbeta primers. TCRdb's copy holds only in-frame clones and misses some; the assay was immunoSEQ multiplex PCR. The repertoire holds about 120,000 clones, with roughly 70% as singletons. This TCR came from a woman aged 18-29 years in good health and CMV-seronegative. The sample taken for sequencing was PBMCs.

The CDR3 spells CASSLRGTGVTNEKLFF. CDR3 sequence (DNA): TGTGCCAGCAGCTTACGAGGGACAGGGGTAACTAATGAAAAACTGTTTTTT. The chain combines TRBV7-9 with TRBJ1-4, with TRBD1 matching 10 bases. Germline loops: CDR1 SEHNR, CDR2 FQNEAQ (reference sequence). V was clipped by 2 bases and J by 1 base; unmatched bases: 4. The CDR3 covers 17 residues.